A selection of T cell receptor beta chains follows, all from one sample in a study of beta chain features in type 1 diabetes. TCRdb's table, derived via immunoSEQ multiplex PCR, lists solely in-frame clones and lacks some. Of over 150,000 clones in the sample, around 8.5% were seen once. Sequencing was done on a sample of central memory CD4+ T cells from blood. The receptors come from a man younger than 35 in good health. CDR3s include the opening cysteine and the closing phenylalanine or tryptophan. The D gene is left open where the match is weak. Part of the rows lack a size; the others show once, few, many or a class for expanded clones.

D	length	size	V	J	DNA	CDR3
TRBD2	18	few	TRBV9	TRBJ2-3	TGTGCCAGCAGCGTCACCCCCGGGACTACCAATGTAGCAGATACGCAGTATTTT	CASSVTPGTTNVADTQYF
.	16	few	TRBV14	TRBJ1-6	TGTGCCAGCAGCCAGCTTCCGGGACTGCCGTACCCACCCCTCCACTTT	CASSQLPGLPYPPLHF
TRBD2	16	few	TRBV27	TRBJ2-7	TGTGCCAGCAGTGCGGGGGTAGGGCAAAGCTCCTACGAGCAGTACTTC	CASSAGVGQSSYEQYF
TRBD1	13	few	TRBV9	TRBJ2-7	TGTGCCAGCAGCGGGACAGGTCATGGCAAACAGTACTTC	CASSGTGHGKQYF
.	15	many	TRBV19	TRBJ2-1	TGTGCCAGTAGTGCTTCAGGAAGAGGGTTAAATGAGCAGTTCTTC	CASSASGRGLNEQFF
.	15	many	TRBV7-9	TRBJ2-1	TGTGCCAGCAGCTCCCCCCGCAGCTCCTACAATGAGCAGTTCTTC	CASSSPRSSYNEQFF
.	15	few	TRBV5-1	TRBJ2-1	TGCGCCAGCAGCTTGGGGGGACTGGCCTCTGAAGAGCAGTTCTTC	CASSLGGLASEEQFF
.	15	.	TRBV7-9	TRBJ2-1	TGTGCCAGCAGCTTACTACCGCCAACCTACAATGAGCAGTTCTTC	CASSLLPPTYNEQFF
.	19	few	TRBV4-3	TRBJ2-6	TGCGCCAGCAGCCAAGATTACGCAGGAATATTCTCTGGGGCCAACGTCCTGACTTTC	CASSQDYAGIFSGANVLTF
TRBD2	16	.	TRBV19	TRBJ2-3	TGTGCCAGTAGGGCTAGCGGGGGGGATCACACAGATACGCAGTATTTT	CASRASGGDHTDTQYF
.	16	few	TRBV27	TRBJ1-5	TGTGCCAGCAGTCCCCGATACGGGGAAAGCAATCAGCCCCAGCATTTT	CASSPRYGESNQPQHF
.	14	few	TRBV7-2	TRBJ1-2	TGTGCCAGCAGCCCACCGGACAGTTGGAATGGCTACACCTTC	CASSPPDSWNGYTF
.	14	.	TRBV11-3	TRBJ2-7	TGTGCCAGCAGCTTAGGTGAGGGTTCCTACGAGCAGTACTTC	CASSLGEGSYEQYF
TRBD1	14	few	TRBV7-8	TRBJ1-5	TGTGCCAGCAGCATGGACAGGGGCAATCAGCCCCAGCATTTT	CASSMDRGNQPQHF
.	15	many	TRBV4-3	TRBJ2-2	TGCGCCAGCAGCCATACTGCGCCGAACACCGGGGAGCTGTTTTTT	CASSHTAPNTGELFF